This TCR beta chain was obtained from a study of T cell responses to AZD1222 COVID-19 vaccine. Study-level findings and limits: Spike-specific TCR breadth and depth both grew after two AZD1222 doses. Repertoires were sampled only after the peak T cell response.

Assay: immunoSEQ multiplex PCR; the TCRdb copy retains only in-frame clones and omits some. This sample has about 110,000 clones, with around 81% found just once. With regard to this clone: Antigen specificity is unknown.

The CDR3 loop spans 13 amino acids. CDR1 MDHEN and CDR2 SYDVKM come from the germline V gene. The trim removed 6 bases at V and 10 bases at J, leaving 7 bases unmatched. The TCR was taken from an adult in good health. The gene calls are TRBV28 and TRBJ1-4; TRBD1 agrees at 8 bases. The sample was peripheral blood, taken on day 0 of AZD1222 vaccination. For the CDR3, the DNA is TGTGCCAGCAGCCTCCTTACAGGGGGAAAACTGTTTTTT. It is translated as CASSLLTGGKLFF.